This T cell receptor beta chain was identified during a study of blood T cell repertoires in COVID-19 (dated by TCRdb to 2019 to 2021). Study-wide context: Collaborator samples came from the United States, Italy and Spain and covered acute and convalescent phases of COVID-19. The material from the prospective study consisted of cDNA or gDNA derived from T cells, B-cell-depleted T cells, or PBMCs. The dataset comprised deeply sampled blood TCRbeta repertoires from subjects exposed to, actively infected with, or recovered from COVID-19. The repertoires were released in a freely available public database intended as a resource for research on the immune response to SARS-CoV-2. Samples came from the ongoing ImmuneRACE study (first 160 participants) plus 1,254 subjects from 6 global collaborators. Nearly every sample came with metadata listing a de-identified subject ID, COVID-19 status, age in years and sex. Where HLA class I and class II types were available, the types were taken from metadata supplied by the sample provider, not from assay-based typing.

Participants in the prospective study were aged about 18 to 95 years, lived in some 24 United States geographic areas, and enrolled through a virtual design. In the prospective study, participants were assigned to cohorts based on the clinical history participants reported in a screening survey and a study questionnaire. Recovered participants in ImmuneRACE Cohort 3 were defined by two consecutive negative NP/OP PCR tests, clearance by a healthcare professional, or resolution of symptoms. In the prospective study, whole blood, serum and a nasopharyngeal or oropharyngeal swab were collected from each participant by mobile phlebotomists. Over a roughly 2-month period, participants in the prospective study had the option of providing additional blood draws and questionnaires. Before DNA extraction, blood samples from the prospective study were shipped at room temperature or frozen. The CDR3 has 14 amino acids, counting the end cysteine and phenylalanine. Only CDR3 DNA remains: 42 bases, in frame from the first base. V is reduced by 4 bases and J by 0 bases, leaving a spacing of 9 bases between them. The CDR1 and CDR2 encoded by the germline V gene (reference sequence) are LNHDA and SQIVND.

Findings and caveats that apply to the study as a whole: The quantity of clinical and demographic metadata differed by source and by participant and was supplied without curation.

In regard to this clone: Its target antigen remains unknown. No much larger clone exists at a distance of one base, and base qualities are not known.

The immunoSEQ Assay, a bias-controlled multiplex PCR, was used to amplify TCRbeta CDR3 regions from genomic DNA. The authors' analysis ran thus. Within the assay, amplification of reference gene primers was used to estimate how many nucleated cells each sample contained. Sequence reads were collapsed and filtered to measure the absolute abundance of every unique TCRbeta CDR3 rearrangement. Productive Simpson clonality was computed per sample as the square root of Simpson's diversity index over productive rearrangements. Drawn from immuneACCESS, this table holds only the in-frame rearrangements with V and J called that TCRdb kept. Clones are partly lost; checked studies trace under half to an unresolved V gene and leave the rest unexplained. The V and J calls and the clone size are those of that table, but D and trimming were determined from the DNA. The sample table lists 280,000 or so clones, over 75% of them with a count of one. The biggest ten clones account for about 2% of the sample.

The sequence came from a man between 25 and 39 years old who had recovered from COVID-19. Sequencing was performed on PBMCs or T cells enriched from blood (not recorded which). The rearranged chain carries TRBV19 and TRBJ1-1, with a tentative D gene TRBD1 over 5 matching bases. CDR3 reads: CASSRSGLNTEAFF. The base sequence is TGTGCCAGTAGTAGATCAGGGCTGAACACTGAAGCTTTCTTT.